Sequencing of this T cell receptor beta chain was carried out in a study of CD8+CD57+ T cells in acquired aplastic anemia. Across the whole study: DNA per sorted CD4+ or CD8+ sample ranged roughly 0.19 to 30 ug, averaging roughly 3.3 ug. Healthy donors had, on average, roughly 9.9 million reads for their CD4+ cells.

About this clonotype itself: Antigen: not known.

CDR3 and TCR beta VDJ profiling relied on a genomic DNA template. TCRdb analysed the reads with MiXCR anew, one entry per CDR3 protein. The sample shows 200,000 to 250,000 distinct CDR3 sequences, about 59% of them seen only once. Study-level points and caveats: The number of CD8+ CDR3 sequences shared by patients and controls was approximately 30.

V gave up 0 bases and J gave up 4 bases, with 13 bases separating them. There are 16 residues in the CDR3. Germline loops: CDR1 WNHNN, CDR2 SYGVQD (reference sequence). V and J are TRBV10-1 and TRBJ2-1; maybe TRBD2 (6 bases). The clonotype comes from a human donor in good health. The sample taken for sequencing was sorted CD4+, CD8+, or CD8+CD57+ T cells (not recorded which) from PBMCs. Here the CDR3 reads CASSESGGNPYNEQFF. CDR3 nucleotide sequence: TGCGCCAGCAGTGAGTCTGGGGGGAACCCTTACAATGAGCAGTTCTTC.